The present T cell receptor beta chain was sequenced within a study of blood T cell repertoires in COVID-19. Study background: Researchers got acute and convalescent COVID-19 samples from the United States, Italy and Spain. PBMCs, B-cell-depleted T cells, or T cells provided the cDNA or gDNA that made up the material.

TCRdb's table, derived via immunoSEQ multiplex PCR, lists solely in-frame clones and lacks some. This sample has 200,000 to 250,000 clones, with nearly 90% found just once. In assigning cohorts, the study relied on participant-reported clinical history. The material sequenced was PBMCs or T cells enriched from blood (not recorded which). This sequence was found in a young man who had recovered from COVID-19.

DNA of the CDR3: TGTGCCAGCAGCGCTTACTCGCAGGGGGACACTGAAGCTTTCTTT. This gives the protein CASSAYSQGDTEAFF. V gene TRBV4-2 combines with J gene TRBJ1-1; TRBD1 matches at 7 bases. Per germline, CDR1 LGHNA and CDR2 YNFKEQ. This CDR3 has 15 residues. J lost 3 bases, V lost 5 bases, and 9 bases had no gene match.